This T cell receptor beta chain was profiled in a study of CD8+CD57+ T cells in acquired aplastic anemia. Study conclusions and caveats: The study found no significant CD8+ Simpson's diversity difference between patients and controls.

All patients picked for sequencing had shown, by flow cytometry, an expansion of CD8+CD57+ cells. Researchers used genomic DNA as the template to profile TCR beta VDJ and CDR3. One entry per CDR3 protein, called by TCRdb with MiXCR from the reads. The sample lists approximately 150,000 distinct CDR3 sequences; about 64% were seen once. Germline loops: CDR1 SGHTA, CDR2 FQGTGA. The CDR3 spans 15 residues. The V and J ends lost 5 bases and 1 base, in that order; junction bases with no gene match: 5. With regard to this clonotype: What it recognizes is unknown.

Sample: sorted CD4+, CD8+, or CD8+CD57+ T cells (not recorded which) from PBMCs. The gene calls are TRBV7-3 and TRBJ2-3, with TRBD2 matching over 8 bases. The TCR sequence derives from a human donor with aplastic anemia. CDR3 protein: CASSPDSGGTDTQYF. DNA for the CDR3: TGTGCCAGCAGCCCAGATAGCGGGGGCACAGATACGCAGTATTTT.